The 9 T cell receptor beta chains in this list originate from one sample, sequenced in a study of T cell responses to AZD1222 COVID-19 vaccine (dated by TCRdb to the early 2020s). In the paper's terms, the time point label means: about 28 days (+/-7) after the second vaccine dose. The library was produced with the immunoSEQ multiplex PCR assay. TCRdb provides this immuneACCESS table in a form limited to in-frame rearrangements. Some clones are lacking; in checked studies, under half of them reflect an unresolved V gene, and why the rest are absent is not known. For this sample the table gives 100,000 to 150,000 clones, of which 75% to 90% were detected only once. The top ten clonotypes cover about 4.3% of the sample. The source material was peripheral blood, sampled 28 days after the second AZD1222 dose. The receptors shown here come from an adult who received the AZD1222 COVID-19 vaccine.

This clone was counted only a few times. This chain uses TRBV28 with TRBJ2-7; 7 bases match TRBD1. Germline loops: CDR1 MDHEN, CDR2 SYDVKM. Trimming cost V 7 bases and J 2 bases; bases outside gene matches: 5. The length of the CDR3 is 13 residues. In DNA form, the CDR3 reads TGTGCCAGCACCAGAGGGGGCCCCTACGAGCAGTACTTC. It codes for CASTRGGPYEQYF.

In the case of this clone: The same CDR3 arises from other DNA sequences in this sample as well. The chain links TRBV6-2 or TRBV6-3 to TRBJ1-2; D is uncertain. CDR3 length: 12 amino acids. Looked up from germline, CDR1 is MNHEY and CDR2 is SVGEGT. V gave up 0 bases and J gave up 4 bases, with 3 bases separating them. The CDR3 loop is CASSYSSYGYTF. CDR3 DNA: TGTGCCAGCAGTTACTCGTCCTATGGCTACACCTTC.

This clone was recorded a few times. The chain uses TRBV28 and TRBJ2-2, with TRBD2 matching 7 bases. Germline CDR1 is MDHEN and CDR2 is SYDVKM. CDR3 length: 16 amino acids. The V segment lost 1 base and the J segment 4 bases; nucleotides outside the gene matches: 6. DNA for the CDR3: TGTGCCAGCAGTTTATCTGAGCTAGCGGCCACCGGGGAGCTGTTTTTT. Protein: CASSLSELAATGELFF.

The rearrangement joins TRBV5-1 to TRBJ2-7, with 11 positions matching TRBD1. The CDR3 has 17 amino acids. V was clipped by 4 bases and J by 2 bases; unmatched bases: 11. The germline V gene encodes CDR1 SGHRS and CDR2 YFSETQ. The CDR3 sequence is CASSARPPGQGAYEQYF. The CDR3 region has the DNA TGCGCCAGCAGCGCACGTCCTCCGGGACAGGGGGCCTACGAGCAGTACTTC.

This rearrangement joins TRBV6-4 to TRBJ1-5; D perhaps matches TRBD1 (5 bases). CDR1 is MRHNA, CDR2 SNTAGT, per germline. V was trimmed by 3 bases and J by 3 bases, leaving 6 bases between them. The length of the CDR3 is 13 residues. This CDR3 is CASSEQVNQPQHF. For the CDR3, the DNA is TGTGCCAGCAGTGAACAGGTCAATCAGCCCCAGCATTTT.

V gene TRBV28 combines with J gene TRBJ2-3, with TRBD2 matching 8 bases. Germline trimming cut 8 bases from V and 2 bases from J; bases unmatched to any gene: 6. This CDR3 region has 14 residues. CDR1 is MDHEN and CDR2 is SYDVKM in the germline V gene. The CDR3 DNA sequence: TGTGCCAGCCAGCGGGGGCCCTCCACAGATACGCAGTATTTT. It yields the protein CASQRGPSTDTQYF.

This chain uses TRBV2 with TRBJ1-5, with D unresolved. V was cut by 5 bases and J by 4 bases, with 12 bases left in between. Germline CDR1 and CDR2: SNHLY and FYNNEI. The CDR3 runs 14 residues. CDR3 region: CASSSYTVNQPQHF. The CDR3 DNA sequence: TGTGCCAGCAGTTCATACACGGTGAATCAGCCCCAGCATTTT.

The chain links TRBV7-6 to TRBJ1-5; 11 nucleotides match TRBD1. V lost 5 bases to trimming and J lost 6 bases; unmatched junction nucleotides: 6. The germline V gene has CDR1 SGHVS and CDR2 FNYEAQ. The CDR3 is 15 residues long. The CDR3 spells CASSDGTGGFQPQHF. CDR3 nucleotide sequence: TGTGCCAGCAGCGACGGGACAGGGGGTTTTCAGCCCCAGCATTTT.

The chain has TRBV18 and TRBJ1-5; 8 positions agree with TRBD1. Germline assignment: CDR1 KGHSH and CDR2 LQKENI. The ends lost 2 bases at V and 6 bases at J; junction bases unmatched: 3. The CDR3 is made up of 14 amino acids. The DNA of the CDR3 is TGTGCCAGCTCACCAGGACAGGGAAGTCAGCCCCAGCATTTT. This codes for CASSPGQGSQPQHF.